This T cell receptor beta chain was sequenced for a study of blood T cells in healthy people across ages. Details on this clonotype: Antigen: not known.

Whole-study results and caveats: Older age coincided with a roughly linear decline in TCR beta diversity per million T cells.

Using a J-beta primer mix together with a sample-barcoded 5' primer, a second PCR was run for roughly 6 to 12 cycles. TCRdb re-derived calls from the 5' RACE reads in MiXCR, one entry per CDR3 protein. Of over a million distinct CDR3 sequences listed, roughly 45% were seen once; the top ten hold 7.9%. Trimming took 0 bases from V and 6 from J, leaving 12 bases between them. Germline CDR1 reads SGHTA; CDR2 reads FQGTGA. This CDR3 spans 15 amino acids. The sequence was obtained from a young woman in good health. The chain combines TRBV7-3 with TRBJ2-1, with a tentative D call TRBD1 (6 bases). Sequencing was done on a sample of blood. For the CDR3, the DNA is TGTGCCAGCAGCTTAACGGGGGCAGGGGCCAATGAGCAGTTCTTC. Residues: CASSLTGAGANEQFF.